These 24 T cell receptor beta chains were sequenced from one sample in a study of blood T cell repertoires in COVID-19. Only in-frame clones appear in the TCRdb table, and some are missing; sequencing was by immunoSEQ multiplex PCR. The table shows 250,000 or so clones, with about 89% occurring only once. Sequences were obtained from PBMCs or T cells enriched from blood (not recorded which). Receptors originate from a woman aged 18 to 35 who had recovered from COVID-19.

This chain uses TRBV13 with TRBJ2-1; maybe TRBD1 (5 bases). The CDR3 is made up of 15 amino acids. The V and J ends lost 6 bases and 2 bases respectively, with 14 bases between them. Germline V gene data show CDR1 as PRHDT and CDR2 as FYEKMQ (reference sequence). The CDR3 loop reads CASRDRQFTYNEQFF. In DNA, the CDR3 is TGTGCCAGCAGGGATAGACAGTTCACCTACAATGAGCAGTTCTTC.

The rearrangement uses TRBV7-9 and TRBJ2-1; 16 bases are shared with TRBD2. This CDR3 is 16 amino acids long. The germline gives CDR1 SEHNR, CDR2 FQNEAQ (reference sequence). V gave up 4 bases and J gave up 9 bases; unmatched junction bases: 6. CDR3 sequence (DNA): TGTGCCAGCAGCTGGGGACTAGCGGGAGGGCCCGGTGAGCAGTTCTTC. This translates into CASSWGLAGGPGEQFF.

The chain combines TRBV30 with TRBJ2-5; possible D gene TRBD2, 5 bases. V was clipped by 5 bases and J by 2 bases, with 18 bases between them. Germline loops: CDR1 GTSNPN, CDR2 SVGIG (reference sequence). The CDR3 consists of 15 residues. The CDR3 loop is CAWGPSPGVQETQYF. The CDR3 DNA reads TGTGCCTGGGGACCGAGTCCCGGGGTTCAAGAGACCCAGTACTTC.

The rearrangement uses TRBV19 and TRBJ1-5; 7 bases agree with TRBD1. The CDR3 runs to 15 residues. CDR1 is LNHDA, CDR2 SQIVND, per germline (reference sequence). After removal of 7 bases from V and 6 bases from J, the junction contained 12 bases not matched to a gene. The DNA for the CDR3 is TGTGCCAGTAACCTCGACAGGGCCCTTGCTCAGCCCCAGCATTTT. Translating it yields CASNLDRALAQPQHF.

This chain joins TRBV6-2 or TRBV6-3 and TRBJ2-5; tentative D call: TRBD2 (5 bases). The V end lost 0 bases, the J end lost 7 bases, and 6 bases lay between the germline ends. Germline V gene sequence: CDR1 MNHEY, CDR2 SVGEGT. The CDR3 covers 12 residues. The CDR3 region has the DNA TGTGCCAGCAGTTACTCCGCGGGGACCCAGTACTTC. Its translation is CASSYSAGTQYF.

J is TRBJ1-1 and V is TRBV7-8; the D gene is possibly TRBD1 (6 bases). This CDR3 is 16 amino acids long. Germline V gene data show CDR1 as SGHVS and CDR2 as FQNEAQ. The V end lost 0 bases, the J end lost 6 bases, and 17 bases lay between the germline ends. In nucleotides, the CDR3 is TGTGCCAGCAGCTTAGCAAGCAGGGGCGTGGACCCTGAAGCTTTCTTT. Translation gives CASSLASRGVDPEAFF.

The chain links TRBV7-2 to TRBJ1-5; the match to TRBD1 covers 9 bases. There are 14 residues in the CDR3. CDR1 is SGHTA and CDR2 is FQGNSA in the germline V gene. The trim removed 5 bases at V and 5 bases at J, leaving 4 bases unmatched. The CDR3 loop is CASSPGTGHQPQHF. CDR3 DNA sequence: TGTGCCAGCAGCCCAGGGACAGGGCATCAGCCCCAGCATTTT.

V and J are TRBV11-3 and TRBJ2-7, with 8 bases that match TRBD2. The J segment lost 2 bases and the V segment lost 1 base, leaving 4 bases of the junction unmatched. Germline V gene lookup returns CDR1 SGHNT and CDR2 YENEEA. The CDR3 is made up of 15 amino acids. CDR3 nucleotide sequence: TGTGCCAGCAGCTTAGTAAGCGGGGGACCCTACGAGCAGTACTTC. Residues: CASSLVSGGPYEQYF.

This rearrangement joins TRBV5-4 to TRBJ1-1; TRBD1 is a possible D gene (6 bases). Germline assignment: CDR1 SGHNT and CDR2 YYREEE (reference sequence). CDR3 size: 16 residues. Trimming shortened V by 1 base and J by 0 bases, and 13 bases separated the two germline ends. CDR3 sequence reads: CASSLSPGAMNTEAFF. CDR3 coding DNA: TGTGCCAGCAGCTTGTCGCCAGGGGCCATGAACACTGAAGCTTTCTTT. Full variable domain (outside the CDR3, taken from reference TRBV5-4 and TRBJ1-1): ETGVTQSPTHLIKTRGQQVTLRCSSQSGHNTVSWYQQALGQGPQFIFQYYREEENGRGNFPPRFSGLQFPNYSSELNVNALELDDSALYLCASSLSPGAMNTEAFFGQGTRLTVV.

V gene TRBV19 combines with J gene TRBJ2-1, with 11 positions matching TRBD1. Germline CDR1 reads LNHDA; CDR2 reads SQIVND (reference sequence). The CDR3 length is 16 residues. With V trimmed by 3 bases and J by 5 bases, 6 bases remained unmatched. For the CDR3, the DNA is TGTGCCAGTAGTATTAGAAGGGGACAGGGGGACAATGAGCAGTTCTTC. This codes for CASSIRRGQGDNEQFF.

The rearrangement links TRBV7-2 to TRBJ2-3, with 10 bases identical to TRBD2. CDR3 length: 17 amino acids. Germline CDR1 and CDR2: SGHTA and FQGNSA. The V and J ends lost 6 bases and 1 base, in that order; junction bases with no gene match: 10. The CDR3 spells CASSLRPSGRGTDTQYF. The CDR3 bases are TGTGCCAGCAGTTTGAGGCCAAGCGGGAGGGGCACAGATACGCAGTATTTT. Filled out from reference TRBV7-2 and TRBJ2-3, the complete variable domain reads GAGVSQSPSNKVTEKGKDVELRCDPISGHTALYWYRQSLGQGLEFLIYFQGNSAPDKSGLPSDRFSAERTGGSVSTLTIQRTQQEDSAVYLCASSLRPSGRGTDTQYFGPGTRLTVL.

The chain is built from TRBV5-4 and TRBJ2-1, with D unresolved. CDR3 length equals 13 residues. CDR1 and CDR2 (germline): SGHNT, YYREEE (reference sequence). With 0 bases removed from V and 8 bases from J, the gap between germline ends came to 9 bases. The CDR3: CASSLGAVDEQFF. The CDR3 bases are TGTGCCAGCAGCTTGGGGGCTGTGGATGAGCAGTTCTTC.

The chain joins TRBV9 to TRBJ2-7; tentatively, D is TRBD1 (5 bases). CDR1 and CDR2 from the germline V gene are SGDLS and YYNGEE. V was clipped by 0 bases and J by 1 base, with 11 bases between them. CDR3 size: 15 residues. CDR3 loop: CASSVGAGFSYEQYF. The CDR3 DNA reads as TGTGCCAGCAGCGTAGGGGCAGGGTTTTCCTACGAGCAGTACTTC.

This clone was seen a single time. The genes are TRBV7-3 and TRBJ2-1; possible D gene TRBD2, 5 bases. Germline V gives CDR1 SGHTA, CDR2 FQGTGA. V was shortened by 3 bases and J by 0 bases, with 9 bases between the two germline ends. The CDR3 runs 15 residues. CDR3 in amino acids: CASSFSGSSYNEQFF. CDR3 bases: TGTGCCAGCAGCTTCAGTGGGAGCTCCTACAATGAGCAGTTCTTC.

This clone was picked up one time. This chain joins TRBV7-9 and TRBJ1-2, with 9 bases lining up with TRBD1. This CDR3 is built from 15 residues. Germline V gives CDR1 SEHNR, CDR2 FQNEAQ (reference sequence). Unmatched junction bases numbered 6, after V lost 4 bases and J lost 3 bases. Written as DNA, the CDR3 is TGTGCCAGCAGCTCACAGGGGGCGCGGGACTATGGCTACACCTTC. This translates into CASSSQGARDYGYTF.

This clone showed up many times. V is TRBV6-5 and J is TRBJ1-1; D might be TRBD1 (6 bases). Germline V CDR1 and CDR2: MNHEY, SVGAGI. This CDR3 has 15 residues. V was shortened by 4 bases and J by 5 bases, with 17 bases between the two germline ends. The CDR3 DNA reads TGTGCCAGCAGTTTCAACAGGGATTTGGGGACTGAAGCTTTCTTT. It is translated as CASSFNRDLGTEAFF.

CDR3 sequence: CASTTLSGSPAYNEQFF. The CDR3 nucleotides read TGTGCCAGCACTACCCTTAGCGGGTCACCGGCCTACAATGAGCAGTTCTTC. The chain uses TRBV28 and TRBJ2-1, with 7 positions matching TRBD2. V was clipped by 7 bases and J by 2 bases; unmatched bases: 14. Germline values: CDR1 MDHEN, CDR2 SYDVKM. The CDR3 contains 17 residues. The entire variable domain, with the rest obtained from reference TRBV28 and TRBJ2-1, is as follows: DVKVTQSSRYLVKRTGEKVFLECVQDMDHENMFWYRQDPGLGLRLIYFSYDVKMKEKGDIPEGYSVSREKKERFSLILESASTNQTSMYLCASTTLSGSPAYNEQFFGPGTRLTVL.

This clone was observed a handful of times. The chain links TRBV6-2 or TRBV6-3 to TRBJ1-5; TRBD1 might be the D (5 bases). The CDR3 spans 14 residues. Germline lookup yields CDR1 MNHEY and CDR2 SVGEGT. Trimming left V 2 bases short and J 3 bases short, with 8 bases between. CDR3 in DNA: TGTGCCAGCAGTTACCTGACAGACAATCAGCCCCAGCATTTT. Encoded protein: CASSYLTDNQPQHF.

The rearrangement joins TRBV5-5 to TRBJ1-2; D uncertain. The CDR3 spans 14 residues. The germline CDR1 and CDR2 sequences are SGHKS and YYEKEE (reference sequence). V lost 0 bases to trimming and J lost 4 bases, with 10 bases between them. The CDR3 protein is CASSLGEHLYGYTF. CDR3 DNA: TGTGCCAGCAGCTTGGGAGAGCACCTCTATGGCTACACCTTC.

The chain combines TRBV7-2 with TRBJ2-1, with D possibly matching TRBD2 (6 bases). Trimming removed 0 bases from V and 5 bases from J, with 11 bases in between. The CDR3 covers 15 residues. The germline V gene has CDR1 SGHTA and CDR2 FQGNSA. DNA of the CDR3: TGTGCCAGCAGCTTAGCTACTGGACTACACAATGAGCAGTTCTTC. Its translation: CASSLATGLHNEQFF.

The chain has TRBV9 and TRBJ2-1; TRBD2 agrees at 9 bases. There are 15 residues in the CDR3. Germline assignment: CDR1 SGDLS and CDR2 YYNGEE. With 4 bases clipped from V and 0 bases from J, the junction kept 2 bases outside the gene matches. CDR3 bases: TGTGCCAGCAGCCGGACTAGCGACTCCTACAATGAGCAGTTCTTC. This sequence encodes CASSRTSDSYNEQFF.

This chain connects TRBV28 to TRBJ1-1, with D perhaps matching TRBD1 (5 bases). Per germline, CDR1 MDHEN and CDR2 SYDVKM. The CDR3 totals 14 residues. Trimming pared 3 bases from V and 4 bases from J, leaving 12 bases between. The CDR3 DNA sequence: TGTGCCAGCAGTTTCCTTGGGAGGGGCACTGAAGCTTTCTTT. Its protein is CASSFLGRGTEAFF.

The J gene is TRBJ2-7, the V gene TRBV6-1; 9 bases match TRBD2. The CDR3 sequence is 17 residues long. The germline V gene encodes CDR1 MNHNS and CDR2 SASEGT. Trimming cost V 4 bases and J 4 bases; bases outside gene matches: 14. CDR3 sequence: CASSGWLAGNWGYEQYF. The CDR3 bases are TGTGCCAGCAGTGGTTGGCTAGCGGGAAACTGGGGATACGAGCAGTACTTC.

J is TRBJ1-2 and V is TRBV30, with a weak D call TRBD1 (5 bases). The CDR3 sequence is 14 residues long. V lost 7 bases and J lost 0, with 15 bases in between. Per germline, CDR1 GTSNPN and CDR2 SVGIG (reference sequence). CDR3: CAFPAQGSNYGYTF. The DNA for the CDR3 is TGTGCCTTTCCCGCGCAGGGATCTAACTATGGCTACACCTTC.